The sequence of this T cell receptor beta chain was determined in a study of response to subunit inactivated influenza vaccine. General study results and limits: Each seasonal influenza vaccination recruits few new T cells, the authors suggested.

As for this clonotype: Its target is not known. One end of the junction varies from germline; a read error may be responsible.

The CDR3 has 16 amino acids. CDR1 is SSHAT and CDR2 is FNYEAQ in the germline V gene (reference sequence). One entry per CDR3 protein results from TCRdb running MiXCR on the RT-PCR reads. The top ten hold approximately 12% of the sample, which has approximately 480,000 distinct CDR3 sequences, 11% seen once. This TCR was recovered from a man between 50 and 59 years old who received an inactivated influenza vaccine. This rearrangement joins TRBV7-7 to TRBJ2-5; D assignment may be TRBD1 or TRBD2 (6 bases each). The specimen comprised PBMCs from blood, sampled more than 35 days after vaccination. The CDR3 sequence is CASSSSRLGGKETQYF. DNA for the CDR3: TGTGCTAGCAGCTCATCTCGACTAGGGGGAAAAGAGACCCAGTACTTC.